The 6 T cell receptor beta chains given below trace back to one sample, sequenced in a study of T cells in Graves' hyperthyroidism and ophthalmopathy. There were TCR beta CDR3 regions amplified from RNA transcripts. The study used the HTBI primer set for a first-round RT-PCR of the TCR CDR3. Each CDR3 protein is one row after TCRdb ran MiXCR on the multiplex PCR reads. The profile covers approximately 430,000 distinct CDR3 sequences, with around 15% appearing a single time and under 15% taken by the ten largest. The sample taken for sequencing was blood. These receptors all stem from a man younger than 30 with Graves' ophthalmopathy.

With respect to this clonotype: A much larger clone sits a single nucleotide away, making a read error possible. The chain couples TRBV2 to TRBJ1-2; D is perhaps TRBD1 (6 bases). Between the trimmed V and J ends, which lost 11 bases and 8 bases, there was a span of 18 bases. Germline V gives CDR1 SNHLY, CDR2 FYNNEI. There are 12 residues in the CDR3. The CDR3 coding sequence is TGTGCCGGCACTAGAGGGGGGGACGGCTACACCTTC. This translates into CAGTRGGDGYTF.

This chain connects TRBV19 to TRBJ2-3; TRBD2 agrees at 8 bases. The junction had 10 bases not matched to a gene; V was cut back by 7 bases and J by 4 bases. CDR1 and CDR2 from the germline V gene are LNHDA and SQIVND (reference sequence). The CDR3 spans 15 residues. The CDR3 DNA sequence: TGTGCCAGTAACGAATTCGGGAGGGCCGCAGATACGCAGTATTTT. Translated, it gives CASNEFGRAADTQYF.

Many counts were recorded for this clonotype. V and J are TRBV20-1 and TRBJ2-1; 7 bases fit TRBD2. V dropped 5 bases and J dropped 6; count of bases not matched to a gene: 16. Germline lookup yields CDR1 DFQATT and CDR2 SNEGSKA (reference sequence). The CDR3 spans 16 residues. The CDR3 loop reads CSAYRGRDPGGNEQFF. The CDR3 nucleotides read TGCAGTGCTTACCGAGGTCGCGACCCGGGGGGCAATGAGCAGTTCTTC.

V and J are TRBV11-1 and TRBJ1-1; 7 nucleotides line up with TRBD1. Germline-derived CDR1 and CDR2 are SGHAT and FQDESV (reference sequence). This CDR3 comprises 16 residues. V shed 1 base, J shed 9 bases, and the junction held 14 bases outside the gene matches. The CDR3 reads CASSLGTGREGPQAFF. CDR3 in DNA: TGTGCCAGCAGCTTAGGGACAGGACGAGAGGGCCCCCAAGCTTTCTTT.

This clonotype was seen ten or more times. CDR3 in DNA: TGCGCCAGCAGCCATCCCGACGGGATATCCTACGAGCAGTACTTC. This sequence encodes CASSHPDGISYEQYF. The chain carries TRBV4-1 and TRBJ2-7; D perhaps matches TRBD2 (5 bases). With 3 bases removed from V and 1 base from J, the gap between germline ends came to 13 bases. Germline CDR1 reads MGHRA; CDR2 reads YSYEKL. CDR3 length: 15 amino acids.

The CDR3 DNA is TGTGCCAGCAGTTTAAAGGTGGACAGGGGGCATGAGTTCTTC. Protein product: CASSLKVDRGHEFF. The gene calls are TRBV27 and TRBJ2-1, with 11 bases that match TRBD1. The CDR3 is 14 amino acids. CDR1 and CDR2 (germline): MNHEY, SMNVEV (reference sequence). V was clipped by 2 bases and J by 14 bases; unmatched bases: 8.